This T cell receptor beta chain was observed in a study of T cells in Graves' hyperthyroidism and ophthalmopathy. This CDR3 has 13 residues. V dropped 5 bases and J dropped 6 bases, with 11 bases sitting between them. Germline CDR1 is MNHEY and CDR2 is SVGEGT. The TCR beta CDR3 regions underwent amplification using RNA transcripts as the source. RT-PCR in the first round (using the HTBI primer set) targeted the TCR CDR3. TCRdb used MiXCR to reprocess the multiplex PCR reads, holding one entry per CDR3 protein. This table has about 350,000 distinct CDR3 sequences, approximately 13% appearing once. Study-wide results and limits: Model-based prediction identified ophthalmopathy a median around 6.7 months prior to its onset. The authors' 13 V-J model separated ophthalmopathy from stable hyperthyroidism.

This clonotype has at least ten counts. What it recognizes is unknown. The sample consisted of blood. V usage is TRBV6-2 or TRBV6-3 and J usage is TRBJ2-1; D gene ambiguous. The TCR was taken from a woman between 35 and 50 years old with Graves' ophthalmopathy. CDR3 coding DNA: TGTGCCAGCAGTACAGATACGGGCAATGAGCAGTTCTTC. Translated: CASSTDTGNEQFF.